This record concerns one TCR beta chain sequence. The record originates from a study of blood T cell repertoires in COVID-19. Looking at the study overall: Samples of COVID-19 (acute and convalescent) were obtained from the United States, Italy and Spain. PBMCs, B-cell-depleted T cells, or T cells provided the cDNA or gDNA that made up the material.

Source study methods: Reference gene primers were amplified, and this amplification served to estimate nucleated cell counts. Clones were read by immunoSEQ multiplex PCR, and TCRdb kept only the in-frame ones, dropping some. V and J calls and clone size are copied from that table; D and trimming were computed from the DNA. The sample holds 400,000 to 450,000 clones; 86% are singletons and the top ten take 1.4%. This TCR came from a woman in her twenties or thirties with active or convalescent COVID-19. Material for sequencing was peripheral blood.

The CDR3 bases are TGTGCCAGCTCACCACAGGGCAGGGGGCCCTACGAGCAGTACTTC. Amino acid sequence: CASSPQGRGPYEQYF. The rearrangement joins TRBV18 to TRBJ2-7; 8 bases are shared with TRBD1. Trimming removed 1 base from V and 2 bases from J; junction bases left unmatched: 4. Germline V gene lookup returns CDR1 KGHSH and CDR2 LQKENI. The CDR3 covers 15 residues.